The 32 T cell receptor beta chains presented below share a single source sample, sequenced in a study of blood T cell repertoires in COVID-19. Using immunoSEQ multiplex PCR, the repertoire was profiled, and TCRdb retains in-frame clones only, with some absent. Among approximately 120,000 clones listed, under 85% were seen once. The sequenced sample consisted of PBMCs or T cells enriched from blood (not recorded which). The origin of the receptors is a man aged 25 to 45 who had recovered from COVID-19.

J is TRBJ2-2 and V is TRBV5-4; D unresolved. The CDR3 loop spans 15 amino acids. Germline values: CDR1 SGHNT, CDR2 YYREEE (reference sequence). V lost 1 base, J lost 1 base, and 8 bases lay in between. CDR3 DNA: TGTGCCAGCAGCTTGAACTACCAGAACACCGGGGAGCTGTTTTTT. Translating it yields CASSLNYQNTGELFF. Complete variable domain (other parts from reference TRBV5-4 and TRBJ2-2): ETGVTQSPTHLIKTRGQQVTLRCSSQSGHNTVSWYQQALGQGPQFIFQYYREEENGRGNFPPRFSGLQFPNYSSELNVNALELDDSALYLCASSLNYQNTGELFFGEGSRLTVL.

The V and J genes are TRBV15 and TRBJ1-1; maybe TRBD1 (6 bases). The CDR3 runs to 16 residues. Germline loops: CDR1 LNHNV, CDR2 YYDKDF (reference sequence). Trimming took 0 bases from V and 2 from J, leaving 13 bases between them. CDR3 region: CATSRDPQGSNTEAFF. CDR3 in DNA: TGTGCCACCAGCAGAGATCCACAGGGATCAAACACTGAAGCTTTCTTT.

V is TRBV10-3 and J is TRBJ1-1, with D possibly being TRBD1 (6 bases). This CDR3 has 15 residues. V was pared by 6 bases and J by 2 bases, with 16 bases between. CDR1 ENHRY and CDR2 SYGVKD come from the germline V gene. CDR3 region: CAIRNRDGLNTEAFF. The CDR3 bases are TGTGCCATCAGGAACAGGGATGGGTTAAACACTGAAGCTTTCTTT.

This clone showed up just a few times. The chain has TRBV10-3 and TRBJ2-2; 7 positions match TRBD2. The CDR3 runs to 15 residues. Looked up from germline, CDR1 is ENHRY and CDR2 is SYGVKD. The V and J ends lost 10 bases and 7 bases, in that order; junction bases with no gene match: 15. The CDR3 DNA reads TGTGCCACCTCCGATGAGCGGGGCGGTGGCGGGGAGCTGTTTTTT. This translates into CATSDERGGGGELFF.

J is TRBJ1-6 and V is TRBV4-1; D perhaps matches TRBD1 (5 bases). The ends were cut back, 1 base at V and 12 bases at J, with 16 bases in the middle. The germline CDR1 and CDR2 sequences are MGHRA and YSYEKL. The CDR3 loop spans 15 amino acids. This CDR3 is CASSQVVRGEKPLHF. The CDR3 nucleotides are TGCGCCAGCAGCCAAGTTGTTCGGGGGGAAAAACCCCTCCACTTT.

The J gene is TRBJ1-5, the V gene TRBV6-1; D is uncertain. The CDR3 contains 13 residues. The ends were cut back, 2 bases at V and 7 bases at J, with 9 bases in the middle. Germline V lookup: CDR1 MNHNS, CDR2 SASEGT. In DNA form, the CDR3 reads TGTGCCAGCAGTGAACAGGTCGGCCAGCCCCAGCATTTT. Its protein product is CASSEQVGQPQHF.

The CDR3 bases are TGTGCCAGCAGCTTAGTCGCAGGGGGCGGCACTGAAGCTTTCTTT. Amino acid sequence: CASSLVAGGGTEAFF. This chain connects TRBV11-2 to TRBJ1-1; 8 nucleotides line up with TRBD1. Germline values: CDR1 SGHAT, CDR2 FQNNGV. The length of the CDR3 is 15 residues. V lost 1 base and J lost 4; bases outside the gene matches: 5.

The V gene is TRBV11-2, the J gene TRBJ1-5; perhaps TRBD1 as D (6 bases). Germline values: CDR1 SGHAT, CDR2 FQNNGV. This CDR3 is 15 amino acids long. V was clipped by 5 bases and J by 2 bases, with 13 bases between them. The CDR3 reads CASSPGWTGNQPQHF. The CDR3 DNA sequence: TGTGCCAGCAGCCCCGGTTGGACAGGCAATCAGCCCCAGCATTTT.

The count of this clone is one. The rearrangement links TRBV10-3 to TRBJ1-3, with 9 nucleotides matching TRBD1. V lost 2 bases to trimming and J lost 0 bases; unmatched junction nucleotides: 5. The CDR3 sequence is 17 residues long. Germline-derived CDR1 and CDR2 are ENHRY and SYGVKD. The CDR3 is CAISEGQGSYSGNTIYF. Here the CDR3 DNA reads TGTGCCATCAGTGAGGGACAGGGGTCATACTCTGGAAACACCATATATTTT.

V is TRBV5-1 and J is TRBJ2-7; 7 nucleotides align to TRBD1. CDR3 length: 14 residues. Germline CDR1 SGHRS, CDR2 YFSETQ. V was clipped by 0 bases and J by 7 bases; unmatched bases: 7. The CDR3 DNA sequence: TGCGCCAGCAGCTTGGACGGACAGGATCGTGAGCAGTACTTC. Amino acid sequence: CASSLDGQDREQYF.

The chain recombines TRBV6-5 with TRBJ1-5; tentative D call: TRBD1 (5 bases). V lost 3 bases to trimming and J lost 4 bases, with 13 bases between them. CDR3 length: 15 residues. The germline V gene has CDR1 MNHEY and CDR2 SVGAGI. CDR3 protein: CASSYQGGENQPQHF. Here the CDR3 DNA reads TGTGCCAGCAGTTATCAGGGCGGGGAAAATCAGCCCCAGCATTTT.

The V and J genes are TRBV5-1 and TRBJ2-3; a possible D gene is TRBD1 (5 bases). This CDR3 has 14 residues. CDR1 and CDR2 from the germline V gene are SGHRS and YFSETQ. The CDR3 reads CATKDMTSTDTQYF. Written as DNA, the CDR3 is TGCGCTACCAAGGACATGACTAGCACAGATACGCAGTATTTT.

V usage is TRBV3-1 (or the pseudogene TRBV3-2) and J usage is TRBJ1-6; D remains unclear. Germline V gene lookup returns CDR1 LGHDT and CDR2 YNNKEL (reference sequence). CDR3 length: 16 amino acids. With 0 bases removed from V and 8 bases from J, the gap between germline ends came to 14 bases. The CDR3 here is CASSQDPLSSYSPLHF. The CDR3 nucleotides are TGTGCCAGCAGCCAAGACCCGCTTTCGAGTTATTCACCCCTCCACTTT.

The chain links TRBV5-1 to TRBJ2-5; 13 bases are shared with TRBD2. The germline gives CDR1 SGHRS, CDR2 YFSETQ. The CDR3 spans 16 residues. V lost 0 bases and J lost 6; bases outside the gene matches: 5. The CDR3 reads CASSLDGLAGAKTQYF. DNA for the CDR3: TGCGCCAGCAGCTTGGATGGACTAGCGGGAGCGAAGACCCAGTACTTC.

The genes are TRBV11-2 and TRBJ1-6; TRBD1 might be the D (5 bases). The CDR3 spans 14 residues. The germline gives CDR1 SGHAT, CDR2 FQNNGV. Deletions cut 2 bases from V and 7 bases from J, with 9 bases between. CDR3: CASSLSGGNSPLHF. The CDR3 nucleotides read TGTGCCAGCAGCTTATCCGGGGGAAATTCACCCCTCCACTTT.

J is TRBJ1-1 and V is TRBV4-1; 8 bases fit TRBD1. V lost 4 bases, J lost 3 bases, and 4 bases stayed unmatched. Looked up from germline, CDR1 is MGHRA and CDR2 is YSYEKL. This CDR3 region has 14 residues. The CDR3 reads CASSRPGQDTEAFF. The CDR3 DNA sequence: TGCGCCAGCAGCCGACCGGGACAGGACACTGAAGCTTTCTTT.

CDR3 coding DNA: TGTGCCAGCAGCCTGGGGGCAGGGTTAGGGGAACGAGAGACCCAGTACTTC. Its translation: CASSLGAGLGERETQYF. The rearrangement links TRBV5-6 to TRBJ2-5; a possible D gene is TRBD1 (6 bases). V lost 4 bases and J lost 4, with 23 bases in between. Germline V lookup: CDR1 SGHDT, CDR2 YYEEEE. The CDR3 contains 17 residues.

J is TRBJ2-5 and V is TRBV5-1, with D perhaps matching TRBD1 (6 bases). Trimming stripped 0 bases from V and 3 bases from J, with 12 bases between. CDR1 is SGHRS, CDR2 YFSETQ, per germline. This CDR3 has 15 amino acids. The CDR3 nucleotides are TGCGCCAGCAGCTTGGGACAGGAACTAAAAGAGACCCAGTACTTC. This gives the protein CASSLGQELKETQYF.

The CDR3 reads CASSGLAGETQYF. Written as DNA, the CDR3 is TGTGCCAGCAGCGGATTAGCGGGGGAGACCCAGTACTTC. This chain links TRBV9 with TRBJ2-5; 8 bases fit TRBD2. There are 13 residues in the CDR3. With V trimmed by 3 bases and J by 5 bases, 3 bases remained unmatched. Germline V lookup: CDR1 SGDLS, CDR2 YYNGEE.

The chain joins TRBV7-8 to TRBJ2-5; D is possibly TRBD1 (5 bases). The germline CDR1 and CDR2 sequences are SGHVS and FQNEAQ. V lost 0 bases, J lost 4 bases, and 12 bases lay in between. The CDR3 extends over 15 amino acids. CDR3 sequence reads: CASSLARPGRETQYF. In nucleotides, the CDR3 is TGTGCCAGCAGCTTAGCGAGGCCAGGGCGAGAGACCCAGTACTTC. Complete variable domain (other parts from reference TRBV7-8 and TRBJ2-5): GAGVSQSPRYKVAKRGQDVALRCDPISGHVSLFWYQQALGQGPEFLTYFQNEAQLDKSGLPSDRFFAERPEGSVSTLKIQRTQQEDSAVYLCASSLARPGRETQYFGPGTRLLVL.

This clone was observed a few times. The chain recombines TRBV19 with TRBJ2-7, with 9 bases that match TRBD2. With 6 bases clipped from V and 2 bases from J, the junction kept 5 bases outside the gene matches. The germline gives CDR1 LNHDA, CDR2 SQIVND (reference sequence). The CDR3 has 14 amino acids. The CDR3 region is CASRRTSDTYEQYF. CDR3 in DNA: TGTGCCAGTAGAAGGACTAGCGATACCTACGAGCAGTACTTC. Full variable domain (missing parts from reference TRBV19 and TRBJ2-7): DGGITQSPKYLFRKEGQNVTLSCEQNLNHDAMYWYRQDPGQGLRLIYYSQIVNDFQKGDIAEGYSVSREKKESFPLTVTSAQKNPTAFYLCASRRTSDTYEQYFGPGTRLTVT.

This chain links TRBV7-9 with TRBJ1-3, with D perhaps TRBD1 (6 bases). The length of the CDR3 is 17 residues. Deletions cut 5 bases from V and 0 bases from J, with 17 bases between. Per germline, CDR1 SEHNR and CDR2 FQNEAQ (reference sequence). The DNA of the CDR3 is TGTGCCAGCAGCCCAACCGGACAGTTTAGCTCTGGAAACACCATATATTTT. As protein: CASSPTGQFSSGNTIYF.

This chain uses TRBV7-9 with TRBJ2-7; perhaps TRBD2 as D (5 bases). Looked up from germline, CDR1 is SEHNR and CDR2 is FQNEAQ (reference sequence). V dropped 2 bases and J dropped 0 bases, with 20 bases sitting between them. The CDR3 runs 18 residues. CDR3 in DNA: TGTGCCAGCAGCTTACAAGACGTCAGCGGAGTTAACTCCTACGAGCAGTACTTC. This codes for CASSLQDVSGVNSYEQYF.

V usage is TRBV2 and J usage is TRBJ1-3, with D perhaps TRBD1 (6 bases). The length of the CDR3 is 14 residues. Germline CDR1 SNHLY, CDR2 FYNNEI. With 4 bases removed from V and 2 bases from J, the gap between germline ends came to 9 bases. CDR3 nucleotide sequence: TGTGCCAGCAGTGCCGGACAGCCTGGAAACACCATATATTTT. Translation gives CASSAGQPGNTIYF.

The V call is TRBV3-1 (or the pseudogene TRBV3-2), the J call TRBJ2-2; 11 bases agree with TRBD2. Germline V gene lookup returns CDR1 LGHDT and CDR2 YNNKEL (reference sequence). The CDR3 is 18 amino acids. V lost 4 bases to trimming and J lost 0 bases; unmatched junction nucleotides: 7. Written as DNA, the CDR3 is TGTGCCAGCAGCCTATGGGCTAGCGGGGGGACGAACACCGGGGAGCTGTTTTTT. Translating it yields CASSLWASGGTNTGELFF.

The V call is TRBV28, the J call TRBJ1-2; perhaps TRBD1 as D (5 bases). The CDR3 is made up of 13 amino acids. With 7 bases removed from V and 4 bases from J, the gap between germline ends came to 13 bases. CDR1 and CDR2 from the germline V gene are MDHEN and SYDVKM. CDR3 sequence: CASTQDGIYGYTF. CDR3 nucleotides: TGTGCCAGCACACAGGATGGGATCTATGGCTACACCTTC.

This clone showed up just once. The chain links TRBV13 to TRBJ1-1, with 8 bases matching TRBD1. From germline, CDR1 is PRHDT and CDR2 FYEKMQ (reference sequence). The CDR3 sequence is 15 residues long. Trimming removed 1 base from V and 7 bases from J; junction bases left unmatched: 8. Written as DNA, the CDR3 is TGTGCCAGCAGCTTAGCGCCAGGGGGCGAAGGTGAAGCTTTCTTT. This translates into CASSLAPGGEGEAFF.

The rearrangement uses TRBV7-9 and TRBJ1-2, with TRBD1 matching over 8 bases. V lost 5 bases and J lost 4; bases outside the gene matches: 3. The CDR3 contains 13 residues. Per the germline V gene, CDR1 is SEHNR and CDR2 is FQNEAQ (reference sequence). In DNA form, the CDR3 reads TGTGCCAGCAGCCCAACAGGGGGCTATGGCTACACCTTC. The encoded protein is CASSPTGGYGYTF.

The chain joins TRBV19 to TRBJ1-1, with TRBD1 identical over 7 bases. After removal of 4 bases from V and 5 bases from J, the junction contained 13 bases not matched to a gene. CDR1 is LNHDA, CDR2 SQIVND, per germline (reference sequence). The CDR3 has 16 residues. The CDR3 here is CASSKAGKGARTEAFF. In nucleotides, the CDR3 is TGTGCCAGTAGTAAGGCGGGGAAGGGGGCTAGGACTGAAGCTTTCTTT.

The J gene is TRBJ2-1, the V gene TRBV9; 14 nucleotides line up with TRBD2. J was trimmed by 0 bases and V by 4 bases; bases with no gene match: 9. Looked up from germline, CDR1 is SGDLS and CDR2 is YYNGEE. The CDR3 sequence is 19 residues long. The DNA of the CDR3 is TGTGCCAGCAGCCCCGGGGGACTAGCGGGAGATACCTCCTACAATGAGCAGTTCTTC. It specifies CASSPGGLAGDTSYNEQFF.

This sequence joins TRBV6-5 and TRBJ2-7; 11 nucleotides align to TRBD2. V shed 6 bases, J shed 3 bases, and the junction held 4 bases outside the gene matches. This CDR3 spans 14 amino acids. Germline V gene lookup returns CDR1 MNHEY and CDR2 SVGAGI. CDR3 region: CASRTSGKSYEQYF. CDR3 nucleotide sequence: TGTGCCAGCAGGACTAGCGGGAAGAGCTACGAGCAGTACTTC.

This clone was counted a single time. J is TRBJ2-3 and V is TRBV6-5; 9 positions agree with TRBD2. There are 16 residues in the CDR3. Trimming at V came to 3 bases and at J to 1 base, leaving 5 bases not matched to a gene. CDR1 is MNHEY, CDR2 SVGAGI, per germline. This CDR3 is CASSYGVAGGTDTQYF. As DNA, the CDR3 is TGTGCCAGCAGTTATGGGGTAGCGGGGGGCACAGATACGCAGTATTTT.